The clone carrying this TCR beta chain was detected a few times. Antigen: not known. Time point defined: newly diagnosed GD, antithyroid drugs for less than 3 months. TCR sequences were obtained from RNA taken from PBMCs. Investigators prepared the TCR beta libraries by applying iRepertoire HTBI primers and Arm-PCR of CDR3 regions. TCRdb analysed the multiplex PCR reads with MiXCR anew, one entry per CDR3 protein. This table holds roughly 400,000 distinct CDR3 sequences, approximately 15% found once. The sample comes from a study of regulatory T cells in long-lasting Graves disease. V dropped 5 bases and J dropped 4 bases, with 9 bases sitting between them. The length of the CDR3 is 13 residues. Whole-study findings and limits: TCR diversity in persistent Graves' patients was below that of newly diagnosed ones. Whereas new patients shared 970 or so public clonotypes, persistent patients shared more, at a few thousand.

The same sample was also used in a study of T cells in Graves' hyperthyroidism and ophthalmopathy.

The chain couples TRBV12-3 or TRBV12-4 to TRBJ2-1; unclear D gene. The starting material was peripheral blood mononuclear cells (PBMCs), obtained at new diagnosis, from a patient treated with antithyroid drugs. The receptor comes from a woman aged 40 to 50 with Graves disease. The CDR3 DNA sequence: TGTGCCAGCAGTACCGTAGGGTACAATGAGCAGTTCTTC. Translating it yields CASSTVGYNEQFF.